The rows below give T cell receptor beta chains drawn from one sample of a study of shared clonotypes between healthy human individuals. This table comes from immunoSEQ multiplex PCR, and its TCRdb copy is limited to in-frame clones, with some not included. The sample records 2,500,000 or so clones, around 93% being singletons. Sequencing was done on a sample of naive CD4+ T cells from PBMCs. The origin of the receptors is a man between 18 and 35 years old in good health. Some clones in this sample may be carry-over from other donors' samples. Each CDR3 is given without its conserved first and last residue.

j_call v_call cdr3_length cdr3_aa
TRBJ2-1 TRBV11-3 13 ASSSSGSLYNEQF
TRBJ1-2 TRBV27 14 ASSLSGDPANYGYT
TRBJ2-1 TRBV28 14 ASSTAAGGRYNEQF
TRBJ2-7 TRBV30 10 AWSNPSPEQY
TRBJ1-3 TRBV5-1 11 ASSRGTRDTIY
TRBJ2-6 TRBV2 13 AGGGEWSGANVLT
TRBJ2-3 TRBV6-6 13 ASSPRDRATDTQY
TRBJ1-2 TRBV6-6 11 ASSAQGFYGYT
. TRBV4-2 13 ASSTQREGTYEQY
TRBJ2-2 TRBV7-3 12 ASSPGPGTGELF
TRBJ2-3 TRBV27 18 ASSLSRGWEGSGATDTQY
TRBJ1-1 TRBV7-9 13 ASSSLDRIRLEAF
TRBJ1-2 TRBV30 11 AWSKTGAGGYT
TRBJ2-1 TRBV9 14 ASSVAGLAVYNEQF
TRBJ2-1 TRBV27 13 ASSPGLAGASEQF
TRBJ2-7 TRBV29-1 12 SVARGGGPYEQY
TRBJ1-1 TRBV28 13 ASSFAGQGLIEAF
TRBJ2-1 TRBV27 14 ASSLLAGGSYNEQF
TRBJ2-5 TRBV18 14 ASSPTAGVLEETQY
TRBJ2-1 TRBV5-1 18 ASSLPGSPQREGSYNEQF
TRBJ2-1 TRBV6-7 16 AGAGWDRGVAGGHEQF